The clone carrying this T cell receptor (beta chain) was observed a handful of times. The sample belongs to a study of blood T cell repertoires in COVID-19. Per the authors' pipeline: Researchers report that nucleated cell counts were estimated from reference gene primer amplification. The assay was immunoSEQ multiplex PCR, and TCRdb's table has in-frame clones only and misses some. The V and J calls and clone size come from that table; D and trimming were worked out from the DNA. The table lists 210,000 or so clones, 84% of them singletons, with approximately 8% in the top ten. The CDR3 loop spans 17 amino acids. Trimming removed 3 bases from V and 1 base from J; junction bases left unmatched: 6. The germline V gene encodes CDR1 LGHDT and CDR2 YNNKEL (reference sequence).

The chain combines TRBV3-1 (or the pseudogene TRBV3-2) with TRBJ2-2; 9 positions match TRBD1. This clonotype was obtained from an elderly woman with COVID-19, enrolled during active disease. The material sequenced was peripheral blood. The DNA of the CDR3 is TGTGCCAGCAGCCAGGACGGACAGGGGCTGAACACCGGGGAGCTGTTTTTT. Residues: CASSQDGQGLNTGELFF.